This TCR beta chain was profiled in a study of PD-L1 blockade in urothelial cancer. V was trimmed by 3 bases and J by 1 base, leaving 7 bases between them. The CDR3 is 13 amino acids. Germline values: CDR1 SGDLS, CDR2 YYNGEE. Stated time point: peripheral blood 6 weeks after treatment start. Data came from immunoSEQ multiplex PCR; TCRdb stores just in-frame clones and leaves some out. Of around 62,000 clones in the sample, roughly 86% are singletons; the top ten hold about 10%. This TCR was sampled from a man aged 55 to 70 with urothelial cancer. V is TRBV9 and J is TRBJ1-1; D possibly corresponds to TRBD1 (5 bases). Sequenced material: PBMCs, taken around atezolizumab (anti-PD-L1) treatment. CDR3 bases: TGTGCCAGCAGCGCGGACAAGAACACTGAAGCTTTCTTT. As protein: CASSADKNTEAFF.